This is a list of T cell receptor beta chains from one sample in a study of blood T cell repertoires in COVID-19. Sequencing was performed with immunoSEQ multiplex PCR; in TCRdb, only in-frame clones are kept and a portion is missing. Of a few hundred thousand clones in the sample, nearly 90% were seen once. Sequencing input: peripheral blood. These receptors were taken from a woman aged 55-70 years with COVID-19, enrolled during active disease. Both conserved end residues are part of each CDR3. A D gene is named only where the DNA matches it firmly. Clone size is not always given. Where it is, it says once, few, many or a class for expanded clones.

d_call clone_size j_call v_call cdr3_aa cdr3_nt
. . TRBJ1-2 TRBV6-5 CASSYTDRYYGYTF TGTGCCAGCAGTTACACGGACAGATACTATGGCTACACCTTC
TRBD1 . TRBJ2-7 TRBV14 CASSRMRTGNYEQYF TGTGCCAGCAGCCGGATGAGGACAGGGAACTACGAGCAGTACTTC
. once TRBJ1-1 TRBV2 CASSEVGSQPGAEAFF TGTGCCAGCAGTGAAGTAGGTTCTCAACCGGGAGCTGAAGCTTTCTTT
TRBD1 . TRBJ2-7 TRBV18 CASSVTGGEQYF TGTGCCAGCTCAGTCACAGGGGGTGAGCAGTACTTC
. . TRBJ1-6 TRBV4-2 CASSQDLEGAGNSPLHF TGTGCCAGCAGCCAAGATTTGGAGGGAGCGGGGAATTCACCCCTCCACTTT
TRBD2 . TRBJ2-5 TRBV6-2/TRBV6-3 CASSYSRSLAGDWYQETQYF TGTGCCAGCAGTTACTCGAGAAGTCTAGCGGGGGACTGGTACCAAGAGACCCAGTACTTC
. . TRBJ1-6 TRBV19 CASHRRGPGHSPLHF TGTGCCAGTCATCGAAGGGGCCCCGGCCATTCACCCCTCCACTTT
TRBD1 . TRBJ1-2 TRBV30 CAWSVVLGTGPYGYTF TGTGCCTGGAGTGTCGTCCTAGGGACAGGCCCCTATGGCTACACCTTC
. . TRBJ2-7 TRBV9 CASSGGDSYEQYF TGTGCCAGCAGCGGGGGGGATTCTTACGAGCAGTACTTC
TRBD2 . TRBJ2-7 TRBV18 CASSPGGRLTYEQYF TGTGCCAGCTCACCCGGGGGGAGGTTGACCTACGAGCAGTACTTC
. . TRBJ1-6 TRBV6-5 CASRRTAYNSPLHF TGTGCCAGCAGGAGGACAGCTTATAATTCACCCCTCCACTTT
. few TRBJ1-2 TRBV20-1 CSLDSFGYTF TGCAGCCTCGACTCGTTTGGCTACACCTTC
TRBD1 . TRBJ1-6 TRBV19 CASSGSGQGDSPLHF TGTGCCAGTAGCGGCTCGGGACAGGGGGACTCACCCCTCCACTTT
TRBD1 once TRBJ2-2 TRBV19 CASSPGTGDTGELFF TGTGCCAGTAGTCCCGGGACAGGGGACACCGGGGAGCTGTTTTTT
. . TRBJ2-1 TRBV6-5 CASSYLNEQFF TGTGCCAGCAGTTACCTTAATGAGCAGTTCTTC
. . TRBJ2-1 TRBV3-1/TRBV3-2 CASSQEPGRYYNEQFF TGTGCCAGCAGCCAAGAACCGGGGAGATACTACAATGAGCAGTTCTTC
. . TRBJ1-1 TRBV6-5 CASSYSGRGGEAFF TGTGCCAGCAGTTACTCGGGTCGAGGGGGTGAAGCTTTCTTT
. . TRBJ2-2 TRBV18 CASSPLLTGELFF TGTGCCAGCTCACCATTGCTAACCGGGGAGCTGTTTTTT
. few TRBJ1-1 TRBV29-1 CSVATRTEAFF TGCAGCGTAGCTACGCGTACTGAAGCTTTCTTT
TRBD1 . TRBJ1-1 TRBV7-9 CASSERQGRLNTEAFF TGTGCCAGCAGTGAAAGACAGGGGAGATTGAACACTGAAGCTTTCTTT
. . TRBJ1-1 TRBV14 CASSQGRVNTEAFF TGTGCCAGCAGCCAAGGACGGGTGAACACTGAAGCTTTCTTT
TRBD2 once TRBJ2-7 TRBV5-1 CASSLVSGGSYEQYF TGCGCCAGCAGCTTGGTGTCGGGGGGCTCCTACGAGCAGTACTTC
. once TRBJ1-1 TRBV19 CASSGLPGQNTEAFF TGTGCCAGTAGTGGATTACCGGGACAAAACACTGAAGCTTTCTTT
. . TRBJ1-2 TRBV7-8 CASSPEAGGYTF TGTGCCAGCAGCCCAGAGGCGGGGGGCTACACCTTC
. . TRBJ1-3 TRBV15 CATRKQGSGNTIYF TGTGCCACCAGGAAACAGGGCTCTGGAAACACCATATATTTT
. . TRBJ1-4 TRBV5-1 CASSLEGVPWEKLFF TGCGCCAGCAGCTTGGAGGGGGTGCCTTGGGAAAAACTGTTTTTT
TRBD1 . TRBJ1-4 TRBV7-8 CASSQTGARVGEKLFF TGTGCCAGCAGCCAGACAGGGGCTCGAGTCGGTGAAAAACTGTTTTTT
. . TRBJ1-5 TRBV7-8 CASSSTLLGGARHF TGTGCCAGCAGCTCTACTCTGTTGGGGGGGGCCCGGCATTTT
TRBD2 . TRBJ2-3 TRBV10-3 CAITDSGGTDTQYF TGTGCCATCACCGATAGCGGGGGCACAGATACGCAGTATTTT
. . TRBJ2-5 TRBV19 CASSIDTGETQYF TGTGCCAGTAGTATTGACACGGGGGAGACCCAGTACTTC
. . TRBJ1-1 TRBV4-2 CASSQDRGNTEAFF TGTGCCAGCAGCCAAGATCGGGGAAACACTGAAGCTTTCTTT
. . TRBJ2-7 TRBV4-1 CASSQVQLDSYEQYF TGCGCCAGCAGCCAAGTTCAGCTAGATTCCTACGAGCAGTACTTC
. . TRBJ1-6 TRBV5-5 CASSWAIMAENSPLHF TGTGCCAGCAGCTGGGCGATTATGGCCGAAAATTCACCCCTCCACTTT
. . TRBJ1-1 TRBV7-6 CASSLALDSEAFF TGTGCCAGCAGCTTAGCGTTGGACAGTGAAGCTTTCTTT
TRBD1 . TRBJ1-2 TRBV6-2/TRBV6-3 CASSFEGAVIGGYTF TGTGCCAGCAGTTTTGAGGGGGCTGTAATCGGTGGCTACACCTTC
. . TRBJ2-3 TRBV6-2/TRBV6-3 CASSPGLQTDTQYF TGTGCCAGCAGTCCGGGACTTCAGACAGATACGCAGTATTTT
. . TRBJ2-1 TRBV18 CASSPGRANNEQFF TGTGCCAGCTCACCAGGCAGGGCGAATAATGAGCAGTTCTTC
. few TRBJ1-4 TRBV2 CAAVPPASTNEKLFF TGTGCCGCAGTGCCTCCCGCCTCAACTAATGAAAAACTGTTTTTT
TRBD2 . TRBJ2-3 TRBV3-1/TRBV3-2 CASSQGGGARDTQYF TGTGCCAGCAGCCAAGGCGGGGGGGCCAGAGATACGCAGTATTTT
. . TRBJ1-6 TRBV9 CASNKGGVPNSPLHF TGTGCCAGCAACAAAGGGGGGGTGCCTAATTCACCCCTCCACTTT
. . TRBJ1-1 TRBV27 CASSPRGGEAFF TGTGCCAGCAGTCCTCGGGGGGGTGAAGCTTTCTTT
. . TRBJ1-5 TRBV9 CASSVEAFNQPQHF TGTGCCAGCAGCGTAGAAGCCTTCAATCAGCCCCAGCATTTT
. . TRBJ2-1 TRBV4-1 CASTGWKSSYNEQFF TGCGCCAGCACGGGTTGGAAAAGCTCCTACAATGAGCAGTTCTTC
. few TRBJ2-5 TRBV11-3 CASSLGMEGQYF TGTGCCAGCAGCTTAGGGATGGAGGGCCAGTACTTC
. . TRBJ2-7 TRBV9 CASSVTPTTAGEQYF TGTGCCAGCAGCGTCACCCCCACTACCGCGGGGGAGCAGTACTTC
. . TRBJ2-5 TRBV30 CAWSVRGETQYF TGTGCCTGGAGTGTACGGGGGGAGACCCAGTACTTC
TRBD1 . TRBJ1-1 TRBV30 CAWRAGTGGSGGVTGAFF TGTGCCTGGAGGGCCGGGACAGGGGGTTCGGGAGGGGTCACCGGAGCTTTCTTT
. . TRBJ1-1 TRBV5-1 CASSFRPTDYTEAFF TGCGCCAGCAGCTTCCGCCCGACAGATTACACTGAAGCTTTCTTT
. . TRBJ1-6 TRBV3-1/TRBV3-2 CASSQENSGGSPLHF TGTGCCAGCAGCCAAGAGAATTCTGGAGGCTCACCCCTCCACTTT
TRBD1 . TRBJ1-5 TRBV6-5 CASNRQGSNQPQHF TGTGCCAGCAATAGACAGGGTAGCAATCAGCCCCAGCATTTT
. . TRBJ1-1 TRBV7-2 CASSWGQLAVEAFF TGTGCCAGCAGCTGGGGGCAGTTGGCAGTCGAAGCTTTCTTT
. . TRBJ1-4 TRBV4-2 CASSPTRGTNEKLFF TGTGCCAGCAGCCCCACCCGAGGAACTAATGAAAAACTGTTTTTT
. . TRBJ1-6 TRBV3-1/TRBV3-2 CASSQDRWTRGSPLHF TGTGCCAGCAGCCAAGATCGATGGACTCGCGGTTCACCCCTCCACTTT
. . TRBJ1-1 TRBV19 CASSSPTVSTHGWTNTEAFF TGTGCCAGTAGTAGCCCGACAGTCTCCACCCACGGTTGGACCAACACTGAAGCTTTCTTT